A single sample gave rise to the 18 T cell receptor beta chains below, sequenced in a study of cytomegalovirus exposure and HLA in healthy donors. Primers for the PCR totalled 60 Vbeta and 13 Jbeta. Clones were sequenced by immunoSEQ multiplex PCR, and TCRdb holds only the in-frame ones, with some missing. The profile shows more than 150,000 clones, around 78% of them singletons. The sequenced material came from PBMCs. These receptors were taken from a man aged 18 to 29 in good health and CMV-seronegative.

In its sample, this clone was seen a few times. CDR3 bases: TGTGCCAGCAGTTATCGGGGGACTAGCGGGCGTAGCACAGATACGCAGTATTTT. Translating it yields CASSYRGTSGRSTDTQYF. The chain joins TRBV27 to TRBJ2-3; 12 bases align to TRBD2. The V gene's germline CDR1 is MNHEY and CDR2 SMNVEV (reference sequence). V lost 4 bases and J lost 0; bases outside the gene matches: 8. There are 18 residues in the CDR3.

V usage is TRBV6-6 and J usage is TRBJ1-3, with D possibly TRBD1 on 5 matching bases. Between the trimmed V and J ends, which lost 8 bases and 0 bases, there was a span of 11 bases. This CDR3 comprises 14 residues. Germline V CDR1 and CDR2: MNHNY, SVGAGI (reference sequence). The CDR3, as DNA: TGTGCCAGCTCCGCGGGGGGCTCTGGAAACACCATATATTTT. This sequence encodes CASSAGGSGNTIYF.

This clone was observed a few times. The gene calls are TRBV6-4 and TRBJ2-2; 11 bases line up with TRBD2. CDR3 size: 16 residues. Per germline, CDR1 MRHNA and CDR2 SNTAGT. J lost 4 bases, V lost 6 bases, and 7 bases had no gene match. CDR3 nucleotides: TGTGCCAGCAGCGCCACTACTAGCGGGGGCACCGGGGAGCTGTTTTTT. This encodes CASSATTSGGTGELFF.

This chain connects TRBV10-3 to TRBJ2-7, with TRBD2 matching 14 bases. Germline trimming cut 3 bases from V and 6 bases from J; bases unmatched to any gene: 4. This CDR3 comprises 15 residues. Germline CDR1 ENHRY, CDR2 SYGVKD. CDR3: CAISDPGLAGAEQYF. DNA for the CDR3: TGTGCCATCAGTGATCCGGGACTAGCGGGAGCCGAGCAGTACTTC.

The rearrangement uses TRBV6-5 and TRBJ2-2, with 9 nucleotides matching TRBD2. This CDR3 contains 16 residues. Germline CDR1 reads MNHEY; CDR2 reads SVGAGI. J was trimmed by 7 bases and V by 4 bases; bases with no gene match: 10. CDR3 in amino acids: CASSSGSGGVGGELFF. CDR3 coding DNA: TGTGCCAGCAGTTCCGGTAGCGGGGGCGTGGGCGGGGAGCTGTTTTTT.

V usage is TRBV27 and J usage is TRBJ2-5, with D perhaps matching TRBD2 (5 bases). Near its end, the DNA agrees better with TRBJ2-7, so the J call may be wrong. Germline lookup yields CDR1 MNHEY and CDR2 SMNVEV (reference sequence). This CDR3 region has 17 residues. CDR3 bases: TGTGCCAGGTTACTAGTCCAAGGCATAGGAAACTCCTACGAGCAGTACTTC. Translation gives CARLLVQGIGNSYEQYF.

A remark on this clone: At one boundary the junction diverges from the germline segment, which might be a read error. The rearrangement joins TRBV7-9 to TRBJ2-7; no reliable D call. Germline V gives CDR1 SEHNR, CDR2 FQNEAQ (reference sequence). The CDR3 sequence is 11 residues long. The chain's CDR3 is CSSSVNYEQYF. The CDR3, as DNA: TGTTCCAGCAGCGTAAACTACGAGCAGTACTTC.

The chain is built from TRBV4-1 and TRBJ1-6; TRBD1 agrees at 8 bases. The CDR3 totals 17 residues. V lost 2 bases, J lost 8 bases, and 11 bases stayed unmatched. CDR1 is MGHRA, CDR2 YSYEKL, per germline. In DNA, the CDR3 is TGCGCCAGCAGCCAAAAGGGGGTCCCGGGACAGGATTCACCCCTCCACTTT. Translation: CASSQKGVPGQDSPLHF.

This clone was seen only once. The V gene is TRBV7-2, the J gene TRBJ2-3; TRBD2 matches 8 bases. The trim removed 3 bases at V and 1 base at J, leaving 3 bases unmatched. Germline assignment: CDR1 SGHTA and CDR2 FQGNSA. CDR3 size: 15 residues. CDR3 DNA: TGTGCCAGCAGCTTCGGGGGGGGCCGCACAGATACGCAGTATTTT. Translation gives CASSFGGGRTDTQYF.

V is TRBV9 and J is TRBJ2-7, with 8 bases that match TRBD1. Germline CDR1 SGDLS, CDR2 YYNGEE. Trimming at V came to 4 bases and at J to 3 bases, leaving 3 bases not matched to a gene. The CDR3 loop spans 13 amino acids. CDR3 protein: CASSFGQGYEQYF. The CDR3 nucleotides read TGTGCCAGCAGCTTCGGACAGGGCTACGAGCAGTACTTC.

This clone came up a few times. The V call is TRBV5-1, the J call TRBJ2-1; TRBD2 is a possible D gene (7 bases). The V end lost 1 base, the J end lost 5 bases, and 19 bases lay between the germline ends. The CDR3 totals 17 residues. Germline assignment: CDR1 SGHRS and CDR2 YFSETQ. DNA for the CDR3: TGCGCCAGCAGCTTGAACGGGGGGCTTACAAATAACAATGAGCAGTTCTTC. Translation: CASSLNGGLTNNNEQFF.

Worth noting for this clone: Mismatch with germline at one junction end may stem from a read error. CDR3 sequence reads: CATSRDGQGLYEQHF. The CDR3 DNA sequence: TGTGCCACCAGCAGAGATGGACAGGGGCTCTACGAGCAGCACTTC. This rearrangement joins TRBV15 to TRBJ2-7, with 9 positions matching TRBD1. Germline-derived CDR1 and CDR2 are LNHNV and YYDKDF (reference sequence). The CDR3 runs 15 residues.

The CDR3 loop reads CASSIGQADYGYTF. The CDR3 DNA reads TGTGCCAGCAGTATCGGACAGGCGGACTATGGCTACACCTTC. The V call is TRBV28, the J call TRBJ1-2; the match to TRBD1 covers 7 bases. Germline V lookup: CDR1 MDHEN, CDR2 SYDVKM. The J segment lost 3 bases and the V segment lost 5 bases, leaving 6 bases of the junction unmatched. The CDR3 is 14 residues long.

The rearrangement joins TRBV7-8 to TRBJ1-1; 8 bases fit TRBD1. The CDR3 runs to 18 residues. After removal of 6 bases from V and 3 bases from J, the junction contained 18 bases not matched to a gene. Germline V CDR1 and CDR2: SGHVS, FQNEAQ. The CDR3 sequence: CASRVAGDRGRKDTEAFF. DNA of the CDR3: TGTGCCAGCAGGGTAGCTGGAGACAGGGGTAGGAAGGACACTGAAGCTTTCTTT.

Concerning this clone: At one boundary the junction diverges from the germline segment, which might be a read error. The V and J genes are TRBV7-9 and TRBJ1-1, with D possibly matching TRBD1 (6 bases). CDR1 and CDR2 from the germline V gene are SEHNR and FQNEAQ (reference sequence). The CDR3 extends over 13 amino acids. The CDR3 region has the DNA TGTTCCAGCAGCTTTTCAGGGGAAACTGAAGCTTTCTTT. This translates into CSSSFSGETEAFF.

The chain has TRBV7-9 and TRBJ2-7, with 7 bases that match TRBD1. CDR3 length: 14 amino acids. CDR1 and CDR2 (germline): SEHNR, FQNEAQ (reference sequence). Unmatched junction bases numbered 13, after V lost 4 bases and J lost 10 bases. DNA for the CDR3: TGTGCCAGCAGCTCCGAGGGGGACAGCACCAGCCAGTACTTC. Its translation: CASSSEGDSTSQYF.

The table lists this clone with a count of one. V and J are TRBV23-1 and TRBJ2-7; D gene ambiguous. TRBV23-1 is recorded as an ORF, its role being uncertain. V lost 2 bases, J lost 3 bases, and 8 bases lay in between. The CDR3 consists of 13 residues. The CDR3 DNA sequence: TGCGCCAGCAGTCAAACTTCTCACTACGAGCAGTACTTC. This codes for CASSQTSHYEQYF.

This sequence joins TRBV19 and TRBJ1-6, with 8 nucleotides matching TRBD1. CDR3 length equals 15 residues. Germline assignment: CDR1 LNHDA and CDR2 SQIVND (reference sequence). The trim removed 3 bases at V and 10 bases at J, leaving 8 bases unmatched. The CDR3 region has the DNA TGTGCCAGTAGTATCCTCACAGGGGGAGAGTCACCCCTCCACTTT. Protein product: CASSILTGGESPLHF.